Presented here are 5 T cell receptor beta chains from one specimen sequenced in a study of response to subunit inactivated influenza vaccine. A single record per CDR3 protein comes from TCRdb applying MiXCR to the RT-PCR reads. The top ten hold roughly a tenth of the sample, which has hundreds of thousands of distinct CDR3 sequences, approximately 17% seen once. Sequencing used PBMCs from blood, obtained 4 to 6 days after vaccination. These receptors came from a man aged 45 to 65 who received an inactivated influenza vaccine.

The V gene is TRBV7-9, the J gene TRBJ1-1, with 7 bases lining up with TRBD1. Germline V gene lookup returns CDR1 SEHNR and CDR2 FQNEAQ (reference sequence). The junction had 11 bases not matched to a gene; V was cut back by 5 bases and J by 11 bases. This CDR3 spans 13 amino acids. The chain's CDR3 is CASSAGTGDDAFF. The DNA for the CDR3 is TGTGCCAGCAGCGCTGGTACAGGGGATGACGCTTTCTTT.

The V gene is TRBV29-1, the J gene TRBJ1-5; no clear D. Trimming left V 3 bases short and J 5 bases short, with 11 bases between. This CDR3 spans 13 amino acids. In germline, CDR1 is SQVTM, CDR2 ANQGSEA. The CDR3 loop reads CSVEEGRDQPQHF. The DNA of the CDR3 is TGCAGCGTTGAGGAGGGTAGGGATCAGCCCCAGCATTTT.

This clonotype was seen a few times. The J gene is TRBJ1-2, the V gene TRBV20-1; the match to TRBD1 covers 11 bases. V trimming: 4 bases; J trimming: 5 bases; junction bases outside the gene matches: 6. The CDR3 spans 14 residues. Germline values: CDR1 DFQATT, CDR2 SNEGSKA (reference sequence). The CDR3 reads CSAIRDRGGYGYTF. In nucleotides, the CDR3 is TGCAGTGCTATCCGGGACAGGGGGGGTTATGGCTACACCTTC.

The table lists this clonotype with a few counts. The chain joins TRBV4-1 to TRBJ2-1; TRBD1 agrees at 9 bases. The ends lost 1 base at V and 6 bases at J; junction bases unmatched: 4. Germline-derived CDR1 and CDR2 are MGHRA and YSYEKL. This CDR3 contains 15 residues. The CDR3 DNA is TGCGCCAGCAGCCAAGCGGGACAGGGCTCCAATGAGCAGTTCTTC. This gives the protein CASSQAGQGSNEQFF.

V usage is TRBV28 and J usage is TRBJ1-6; TRBD1 matches at 9 bases. The germline CDR1 and CDR2 sequences are MDHEN and SYDVKM. V dropped 7 bases and J dropped 15; count of bases not matched to a gene: 10. This CDR3 region has 13 residues. The CDR3 loop is CASTGQGNSLLHF. The CDR3 DNA reads as TGTGCCAGCACGGGACAGGGCAACTCGCTCCTCCACTTT. Supplemented by reference TRBV28 and TRBJ1-6, the full variable domain reads DVKVTQSSRYLVKRTGEKVFLECVQDMDHENMFWYRQDPGLGLRLIYFSYDVKMKEKGDIPEGYSVSREKKERFSLILESASTNQTSMYLCASTGQGNSLLHFGNGTRLTVT.